This passage covers 18 T cell receptor beta chains from one sample sequenced in a study of T cells expressing NK-cell markers. TCRdb derives one entry per CDR3 protein from the 5' RACE reads, leaving out DNA. The record lists roughly 110,000 distinct CDR3 sequences, of which the ten most abundant hold 18%. The sequenced sample consisted of blood T cells: a sorted CD56 or NKG2C T cell subset, CD4+ or CD8+ T cells, or bulk PBMC T cells (not recorded which). Source of these receptors: a woman between 18 and 70 years old in good health.

The rearrangement joins TRBV7-2 to TRBJ2-3; with no DNA, the TCRdb D assignment of TRBD1 cannot be verified. The V gene's germline CDR1 is SGHTA and CDR2 FQGNSA. This CDR3 spans 17 amino acids. This CDR3 is CASSLALAGVSTDTQYF.

The chain is built from TRBV11-2 and TRBJ2-4; TCRdb's D call, TRBD1, is unchecked because there is no DNA. This CDR3 has 15 residues. The V gene's germline CDR1 is SGHAT and CDR2 FQNNGV. This CDR3 is CASSLGFNEGDIQYF.

The rearrangement links TRBV5-1 to TRBJ2-2; the TCRdb D gene call, TRBD1, has no DNA to confirm it. The CDR3 extends over 16 amino acids. Germline V gives CDR1 SGHRS, CDR2 YFSETQ. The CDR3 sequence is CASSSIGQGSWGELFF.

V and J are TRBV9 and TRBJ1-4; with no DNA, the TCRdb D assignment of TRBD1 cannot be verified. The CDR3 runs to 17 residues. Germline CDR1 is SGDLS and CDR2 is YYNGEE. This CDR3 is CASSAPPRTVRGEKLFF.

The chain links TRBV29-1 to TRBJ2-2; TCRdb returns TRBD1, unconfirmable since there is no DNA. CDR3 length: 16 residues. CDR1 is SQVTM, CDR2 ANQGSEA, per germline. CDR3 loop: CSVRDREPPNTGELFF.

The V and J genes are TRBV27 and TRBJ2-1; as DNA is missing, the TRBD2 call by TCRdb cannot be tested. The CDR3 covers 21 residues. The germline gives CDR1 MNHEY, CDR2 SMNVEV (reference sequence). CDR3 loop: CATLQGKVLAGGSLDRNEQFF.

V and J are TRBV4-3 and TRBJ1-2. The CDR3 spans 18 residues. Germline assignment: CDR1 LGHNA and CDR2 YSLEER. CDR3: CASSQDPHRDSANYGYTF.

The chain joins TRBV12-3 or TRBV12-4 to TRBJ1-3. This CDR3 contains 13 residues. The CDR3 sequence: CASSWGSTHTIYF.

The chain employs TRBV7-2 and TRBJ2-3. The CDR3 consists of 16 residues. The germline V gene has CDR1 SGHTA and CDR2 FQGNSA. CDR3 sequence: CASSFTPVPTTDTQYF.

The V call is TRBV29-1, the J call TRBJ2-2; absent DNA, TCRdb's TRBD1 call cannot be checked. CDR3 length equals 13 residues. Germline assignment: CDR1 SQVTM and CDR2 ANQGSEA. This CDR3 is CSALGGITGELFF.

The CDR3 reads CASSINTEAFF. The V gene is TRBV7-9, the J gene TRBJ1-1. The CDR3 runs 11 residues. Germline loops: CDR1 SEHNR, CDR2 FQNEAQ (reference sequence).

The chain links TRBV7-2 to TRBJ2-7; the D gene TCRdb calls, TRBD1, cannot be checked with no DNA. The CDR3 is 14 residues long. Germline CDR1 SGHTA, CDR2 FQGNSA. The CDR3 sequence is CASSYYRGPYEQYF. The full variable domain, its missing parts supplied by reference TRBV7-2 and TRBJ2-7, is GAGVSQSPSNKVTEKGKDVELRCDPISGHTALYWYRQSLGQGLEFLIYFQGNSAPDKSGLPSDRFSAERTGGSVSTLTIQRTQQEDSAVYLCASSYYRGPYEQYFGPGTRLTVT.

The rearrangement uses TRBV27 and TRBJ1-1. Per the germline V gene, CDR1 is MNHEY and CDR2 is SMNVEV (reference sequence). This CDR3 is built from 15 residues. CDR3 protein: CASSLGGVLNTEAFF.

V usage is TRBV7-3 and J usage is TRBJ2-1; the D call of TRBD2 rests on TCRdb alone, since no DNA is present to check it. This CDR3 has 15 amino acids. Looked up from germline, CDR1 is SGHTA and CDR2 is FQGTGA. CDR3: CASSPGLAVRNEQFF.

This rearrangement joins TRBV7-3 to TRBJ1-1; TCRdb selects TRBD1, and the lack of DNA leaves this call unchecked. The length of the CDR3 is 14 residues. Germline assignment: CDR1 SGHTA and CDR2 FQGTGA. This CDR3 reads CASRPGPTNTEAFF.

The V and J genes are TRBV29-1 and TRBJ2-1; TCRdb selects TRBD2, and the lack of DNA leaves this call unchecked. This CDR3 has 16 amino acids. Germline assignment: CDR1 SQVTM and CDR2 ANQGSEA. CDR3 loop: CSVEGGTSGSYNEQFF.

The V gene is TRBV11-2, the J gene TRBJ2-1; absent DNA, TCRdb's TRBD2 call cannot be checked. There are 17 residues in the CDR3. Germline V gene data show CDR1 as SGHAT and CDR2 as FQNNGV. The CDR3 loop reads CASSSKPQRGSYNEQFF.

V and J are TRBV5-8 and TRBJ1-5. The germline V gene encodes CDR1 SGHTS and CDR2 YDEGEE. The CDR3 length is 13 residues. The CDR3 region is CASSYYSNQPQHF.